This T cell receptor beta chain was recovered during a study of blood T cells in healthy people across ages. This clonotype was seen at least ten times. Its antigen remains unknown. Findings of the study overall: It was the long-lived donors that had more naive CD4+ cells and higher diversity than aged donors.

Germline loops: CDR1 SQVTM, CDR2 ANQGSEA. The CDR3 consists of 14 residues. V lost 0 bases to trimming and J lost 2 bases, with 11 bases between them. Next came a second PCR, run for roughly 7 to 12 cycles, which used a sample-barcoded 5' primer along with a J-beta primer mix. TCRdb recomputed calls from the 5' RACE reads with MiXCR, one row per CDR3 protein. This sample has some 1.5 million distinct CDR3 sequences, with approximately 30% found just once. The chain links TRBV29-1 to TRBJ2-7; D gene unclear. Specimen: blood. This TCR was recovered from a woman aged 30 to 39 in good health. CDR3 bases: TGCAGCGTTGAAGATCTGGGGTCCACCTACGAGCAGTACTTC. Amino acids: CSVEDLGSTYEQYF.